The 32 T cell receptor beta chains in this list originate from one sample, sequenced in a study of OX40 agonist ivuxolimab in advanced cancers. Libraries were prepared by immunoSEQ multiplex PCR; TCRdb keeps only in-frame clonotypes and omits some of them. The sample has tens of thousands of clones; more than 65% are singletons. The source material was CD4+ or CD8+ T cells sorted from blood, sampled in a trial of the OX40 agonist ivuxolimab. All receptors come from an adult with an advanced solid tumor such as melanoma, head and neck, liver or kidney cancer.

This chain links TRBV6-6 with TRBJ1-6; tentative D call: TRBD1 (5 bases). CDR3 length: 14 amino acids. CDR1 is MNHNY and CDR2 is SVGAGI in the germline V gene (reference sequence). V was clipped by 2 bases and J by 7 bases, with 9 bases between them. CDR3 DNA: TGTGCCAGCAGTTACCAGGGTGGGAATTCACCCCTCCACTTT. This encodes CASSYQGGNSPLHF.

The chain uses TRBV4-3 and TRBJ1-2; 7 bases are a match to TRBD1. The germline V gene encodes CDR1 LGHNA and CDR2 YSLEER. This CDR3 is 14 amino acids long. V trimming: 3 bases; J trimming: 7 bases; junction bases outside the gene matches: 8. CDR3 sequence: CASSHERGQFGYTF. The CDR3, as DNA: TGCGCCAGCAGCCATGAGAGGGGGCAGTTTGGCTACACCTTC.

This clone turned up a few times. The CDR3 is CASQRDYDYEQYF. DNA of the CDR3: TGTGCCAGCCAGAGGGACTATGACTACGAGCAGTACTTC. The chain joins TRBV6-1 to TRBJ2-7, with 7 bases aligning to TRBD2. This CDR3 region has 13 residues. The J segment lost 3 bases and the V segment lost 8 bases, leaving 7 bases of the junction unmatched. Per germline, CDR1 MNHNS and CDR2 SASEGT.

The genes are TRBV7-3 and TRBJ2-5, with D uncertain. The ends were cut back, 8 bases at V and 4 bases at J, with 14 bases in the middle. The CDR3 is made up of 13 amino acids. The V gene's germline CDR1 is SGHTA and CDR2 FQGTGA. The DNA for the CDR3 is TGTGCCAGCCGCTCGAGAGTCGGAGAGACCCAGTACTTC. Its translation is CASRSRVGETQYF.

The chain joins TRBV5-6 to TRBJ1-6; the D is unclear. V lost 4 bases and J 3 bases, leaving 8 bases between the germline ends. The germline V gene has CDR1 SGHDT and CDR2 YYEEEE. The CDR3 is made up of 14 amino acids. The CDR3: CASSLPGYNSPLHF. The CDR3 DNA sequence: TGTGCCAGCAGCCTTCCCGGCTATAATTCACCCCTCCACTTT.

This chain joins TRBV5-1 and TRBJ2-5; 8 positions match TRBD1. Germline assignment: CDR1 SGHRS and CDR2 YFSETQ. CDR3 length: 18 residues. V lost 6 bases to trimming and J lost 4 bases; unmatched junction nucleotides: 20. The CDR3, as DNA: TGCGCCAGCACGCAACGCCCCCAGGCAGGGGGCGCCTTAGAGACCCAGTACTTC. Its translation: CASTQRPQAGGALETQYF. The whole variable domain, filled in from reference TRBV5-1 and TRBJ2-5, reads KAGVTQTPRYLIKTRGQQVTLSCSPISGHRSVSWYQQTPGQGLQFLFEYFSETQRNKGNFPGRFSGRQFSNSRSEMNVSTLELGDSALYLCASTQRPQAGGALETQYFGPGTRLLVL.

The J gene is TRBJ1-4, the V gene TRBV4-2; D not certain. V was cut by 2 bases and J by 7 bases, with 8 bases left in between. The length of the CDR3 is 13 residues. CDR1 LGHNA and CDR2 YNFKEQ come from the germline V gene. The CDR3 loop reads CASSQNFGEKLFF. CDR3 nucleotides: TGTGCCAGCAGCCAAAATTTTGGTGAAAAACTGTTTTTT.

The rearrangement joins TRBV10-3 to TRBJ1-4, with 7 bases matching TRBD1. The CDR3 spans 14 residues. CDR1 is ENHRY, CDR2 SYGVKD, per germline. V lost 8 bases and J lost 8; bases outside the gene matches: 11. The chain's CDR3 is CAISPEQGFEKLFF. CDR3 sequence (DNA): TGTGCCATCTCCCCTGAACAGGGGTTCGAAAAACTGTTTTTT.

J is TRBJ2-7 and V is TRBV11-2, with 11 bases matching TRBD2. J was trimmed by 2 bases and V by 6 bases; bases with no gene match: 3. Germline V CDR1 and CDR2: SGHAT, FQNNGV. The CDR3 runs 14 residues. CDR3 sequence: CASRLAGVTYEQYF. CDR3 nucleotides: TGTGCCAGCAGACTAGCGGGGGTAACCTACGAGCAGTACTTC.

This rearrangement joins TRBV20-1 to TRBJ2-1, with D perhaps being TRBD1 or TRBD2 (5 bases each). There are 11 residues in the CDR3. Per germline, CDR1 DFQATT and CDR2 SNEGSKA (reference sequence). The V and J ends lost 5 bases and 8 bases respectively, with 10 bases between them. The CDR3 spells CSASGPDEQFF. The CDR3 DNA follows: TGCAGTGCTTCGGGGCCAGATGAGCAGTTCTTC.

The chain has TRBV2 and TRBJ2-3; 7 nucleotides align to TRBD2. This CDR3 is 14 amino acids long. With 7 bases clipped from V and 6 bases from J, the junction kept 10 bases outside the gene matches. Germline V gives CDR1 SNHLY, CDR2 FYNNEI. CDR3 in amino acids: CASKSGPGRDTQYF. Written as DNA, the CDR3 is TGTGCCAGCAAGTCCGGGCCCGGGAGGGATACGCAGTATTTT.

V usage is TRBV11-1 and J usage is TRBJ2-7; D is possibly TRBD1 (6 bases). V lost 5 bases and J 8 bases, leaving 16 bases between the germline ends. Germline V gene lookup returns CDR1 SGHAT and CDR2 FQDESV (reference sequence). The CDR3 has 13 amino acids. The CDR3 loop is CASSRGWSGQQYF. As DNA, the CDR3 is TGTGCCAGCAGCAGGGGGTGGTCGGGCCAGCAGTACTTC. Full variable domain (missing parts from reference TRBV11-1 and TRBJ2-7): EAEVAQSPRYKITEKSQAVAFWCDPISGHATLYWYRQILGQGPELLVQFQDESVVDDSQLPKDRFSAERLKGVDSTLKIQPAELGDSAMYLCASSRGWSGQQYFGPGTRLTVT.

The chain couples TRBV11-2 to TRBJ1-5; 9 nucleotides line up with TRBD1. Germline CDR1 and CDR2: SGHAT and FQNNGV. V was pared by 6 bases and J by 5 bases, with 5 bases of the junction left unmatched. This CDR3 has 14 residues. For the CDR3, the DNA is TGTGCCAGCAGTCGGGACAGGGTCGATCAGCCCCAGCATTTT. It is translated as CASSRDRVDQPQHF.

In DNA form, the CDR3 reads TGTGCCAGCAGTGGGACAGTCGAAGCTTTCTTT. This gives the protein CASSGTVEAFF. This chain connects TRBV6-4 to TRBJ1-1; possibly TRBD1 for D (6 bases). Trimming took 4 bases from V and 8 from J, leaving 8 bases between them. CDR3 length equals 11 residues. CDR1 MRHNA and CDR2 SNTAGT come from the germline V gene.

V gene TRBV27 combines with J gene TRBJ1-3; a weak D match, TRBD1 (5 bases). V lost 8 bases and J 0 bases, leaving 17 bases between the germline ends. Germline values: CDR1 MNHEY, CDR2 SMNVEV (reference sequence). CDR3 length: 16 amino acids. The CDR3 DNA reads TGTGCCAGCGCACCAACCCCGGGGGGCTCTGGAAACACCATATATTTT. This codes for CASAPTPGGSGNTIYF.

The chain uses TRBV11-2 and TRBJ2-7, with D hard to call. V lost 0 bases to trimming and J lost 0 bases, with 6 bases between them. The CDR3 extends over 14 amino acids. The germline V gene has CDR1 SGHAT and CDR2 FQNNGV. The chain's CDR3 is CASSLDSYSYEQYF. The CDR3 bases are TGTGCCAGCAGCTTAGACTCCTACTCCTACGAGCAGTACTTC.

V gene TRBV6-1 combines with J gene TRBJ1-5; possible D gene TRBD1, 6 bases. Trimming removed 7 bases at V and 2 bases at J, with 9 bases between. Germline V lookup: CDR1 MNHNS, CDR2 SASEGT. This CDR3 comprises 13 residues. The CDR3 reads CASNNRGNQPQHF. In nucleotides, the CDR3 is TGTGCCAGCAATAACAGGGGCAATCAGCCCCAGCATTTT.

V gene TRBV7-2 combines with J gene TRBJ1-1; 7 bases are shared with TRBD1. Germline assignment: CDR1 SGHTA and CDR2 FQGNSA. V lost 2 bases and J lost 4; bases outside the gene matches: 4. CDR3 length equals 14 residues. DNA of the CDR3: TGTGCCAGCAGCTTAAGCTCAGGGGGCACTGAAGCTTTCTTT. This encodes CASSLSSGGTEAFF. The full variable domain, completed using reference TRBV7-2 and TRBJ1-1, is GAGVSQSPSNKVTEKGKDVELRCDPISGHTALYWYRQSLGQGLEFLIYFQGNSAPDKSGLPSDRFSAERTGGSVSTLTIQRTQQEDSAVYLCASSLSSGGTEAFFGQGTRLTVV.

As for this clone: Other DNA sequences in this specimen translate into the identical CDR3. The J gene is TRBJ1-1, the V gene TRBV9; 7 nucleotides match TRBD1. Looked up from germline, CDR1 is SGDLS and CDR2 is YYNGEE. After removal of 0 bases from V and 2 bases from J, the junction contained 4 bases not matched to a gene. The CDR3 loop spans 15 amino acids. CDR3 sequence reads: CASSVEPGGNTEAFF. The CDR3 nucleotides read TGTGCCAGCAGCGTAGAACCAGGGGGAAACACTGAAGCTTTCTTT.

This chain joins TRBV5-4 and TRBJ1-6, with TRBD1 matching over 9 bases. Per germline, CDR1 SGHNT and CDR2 YYREEE (reference sequence). The J segment lost 9 bases and the V segment lost 0 bases, leaving 10 bases of the junction unmatched. The CDR3 length is 17 residues. This CDR3 reads CASSLDLDRGRSSPLHF. The CDR3 bases are TGTGCCAGCAGCTTGGACCTGGACAGGGGAAGAAGTTCACCCCTCCACTTT.

The rearrangement links TRBV19 to TRBJ1-1; D is possibly TRBD1 (5 bases). Germline loops: CDR1 LNHDA, CDR2 SQIVND (reference sequence). V dropped 6 bases and J dropped 2 bases, with 10 bases sitting between them. This CDR3 contains 13 residues. DNA for the CDR3: TGTGCCAGTAGGGGGACGGACAACACTGAAGCTTTCTTT. Protein product: CASRGTDNTEAFF. The full variable domain, in which reference TRBV19 and TRBJ1-1 provide the parts outside the CDR3, is DGGITQSPKYLFRKEGQNVTLSCEQNLNHDAMYWYRQDPGQGLRLIYYSQIVNDFQKGDIAEGYSVSREKKESFPLTVTSAQKNPTAFYLCASRGTDNTEAFFGQGTRLTVV.

The chain has TRBV7-2 and TRBJ2-7; 8 nucleotides agree with TRBD1. CDR3 size: 14 residues. The V and J ends lost 4 bases and 2 bases, in that order; junction bases with no gene match: 4. In germline, CDR1 is SGHTA, CDR2 FQGNSA. The CDR3 DNA reads TGTGCCAGCAGCTGGACAGGGACCCCCTACGAGCAGTACTTC. Translating it yields CASSWTGTPYEQYF.

The gene calls are TRBV4-2 and TRBJ1-4, with no clear D. V lost 1 base to trimming and J lost 1 base, with 10 bases between them. From germline, CDR1 is LGHNA and CDR2 YNFKEQ. The CDR3 extends over 16 amino acids. CDR3 region: CASSQGEVGTNEKLFF. The CDR3 DNA sequence: TGTGCCAGCAGCCAAGGGGAGGTAGGAACTAATGAAAAACTGTTTTTT.

This clone was picked up a small number of times. V and J are TRBV6-1 and TRBJ1-2; a possible D gene is TRBD1 (5 bases). From germline, CDR1 is MNHNS and CDR2 SASEGT. Trimming took 4 bases from V and 4 from J, leaving 13 bases between them. The CDR3 runs to 14 residues. CDR3 residues: CASSAITRGYGYTF. In nucleotides, the CDR3 is TGTGCCAGCAGTGCAATTACAAGGGGCTATGGCTACACCTTC.

This clone was picked up one time. The chain combines TRBV6-1 with TRBJ1-2, with 8 bases aligning to TRBD1. The CDR3 sequence is 15 residues long. The trim removed 8 bases at V and 7 bases at J, leaving 15 bases unmatched. Germline CDR1 reads MNHNS; CDR2 reads SASEGT. The CDR3 region has the DNA TGTGCCAGCGGAAACCTGCTCGGACAGGGTTCTGGCTACACCTTC. Protein sequence: CASGNLLGQGSGYTF.

The J gene is TRBJ1-1, the V gene TRBV27; 8 bases map to TRBD1. Germline V gene data show CDR1 as MNHEY and CDR2 as SMNVEV (reference sequence). The trim removed 4 bases at V and 3 bases at J, leaving 4 bases unmatched. This CDR3 has 14 amino acids. This CDR3 reads CASSSRQGHTEAFF. In DNA, the CDR3 is TGTGCCAGCAGTTCCCGACAGGGGCACACTGAAGCTTTCTTT.

The chain uses TRBV5-1 and TRBJ1-3; D is perhaps TRBD1 (5 bases). This CDR3 region has 14 residues. Germline V CDR1 and CDR2: SGHRS, YFSETQ. Trimming cost V 4 bases and J 2 bases, with 10 bases left between them. The CDR3 sequence is CASSQGPTGNTIYF. CDR3 nucleotide sequence: TGCGCCAGCAGCCAGGGACCGACTGGAAACACCATATATTTT.

The chain is built from TRBV7-3 and TRBJ2-5; D perhaps matches TRBD1 (5 bases). Germline V CDR1 and CDR2: SGHTA, FQGTGA. V was cut by 4 bases and J by 5 bases, with 11 bases left in between. The CDR3 has 13 residues. CDR3 loop: CASSSGAQETQYF. DNA of the CDR3: TGTGCCAGCAGCTCTGGGGCCCAGGAGACCCAGTACTTC.

This chain links TRBV7-9 with TRBJ2-7; 8 bases line up with TRBD1. Trimming at V came to 6 bases and at J to 3 bases, leaving 7 bases not matched to a gene. The CDR3 loop spans 14 amino acids. The germline gives CDR1 SEHNR, CDR2 FQNEAQ (reference sequence). The CDR3 DNA reads as TGTGCCAGCAGTCTCCGACAGGGGCTCTACGAGCAGTACTTC. Its protein product is CASSLRQGLYEQYF.

The V and J genes are TRBV7-2 and TRBJ1-5, with 8 bases matching TRBD1. Looked up from germline, CDR1 is SGHTA and CDR2 is FQGNSA. This CDR3 is 14 amino acids long. Trimming took 6 bases from V and 4 from J; bases not matched to a gene: 5. The CDR3 region is CASSQDRVNQPQHF. In nucleotides, the CDR3 is TGTGCCAGCAGTCAGGACAGGGTAAATCAGCCCCAGCATTTT.

In its sample, this clone was seen a few times. This chain uses TRBV28 with TRBJ2-7, with D maybe TRBD1 (7 bases). The CDR3 extends over 15 amino acids. V shed 7 bases and J shed 4 bases, with 20 bases lying between them. CDR1 and CDR2 (germline): MDHEN, SYDVKM. The CDR3 loop reads CASTNRAGGTYEQYF. DNA for the CDR3: TGTGCCAGCACCAATAGGGCAGGGGGGACGTACGAGCAGTACTTC.

The chain is built from TRBV10-3 and TRBJ2-2; no clear D. The CDR3 length is 13 residues. CDR1 is ENHRY, CDR2 SYGVKD, per germline. V shed 6 bases and J shed 4 bases, with 9 bases lying between them. The CDR3 sequence: CAIRKQVTGELFF. CDR3 in DNA: TGTGCCATCAGGAAGCAGGTCACCGGGGAGCTGTTTTTT.